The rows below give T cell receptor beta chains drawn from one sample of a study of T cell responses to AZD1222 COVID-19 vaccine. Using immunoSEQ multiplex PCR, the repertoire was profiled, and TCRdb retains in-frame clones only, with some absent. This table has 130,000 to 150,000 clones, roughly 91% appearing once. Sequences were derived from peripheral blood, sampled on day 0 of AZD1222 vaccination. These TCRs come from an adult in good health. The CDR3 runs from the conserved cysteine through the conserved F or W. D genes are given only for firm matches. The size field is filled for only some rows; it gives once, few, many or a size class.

CDR3: CASSLGPSYFSGNTIYF
DNA: TGCGCCAGCAGCTTGGGTCCTTCTTACTTCTCTGGAAACACCATATATTTT
D: .
J: TRBJ1-3
length: 17
V: TRBV5-1
size: .

CDR3: CASSLTSEMPACF
DNA: TGTGCCAGCAGCTTAACGAGTGAGATGCCGGCCTGCTTC
D: .
J: TRBJ1-2
length: 13
V: TRBV7-3
size: .

CDR3: CASSPTETGHAKVFF
DNA: TGTGCCAGCTCACCCACCGAAACAGGGCACGCCAAGGTGTTTTTT
D: .
J: TRBJ1-4
length: 15
V: TRBV18
size: .

CDR3: CSVFHDRVTGANVLTF
DNA: TGCAGCGTCTTCCATGACAGGGTGACTGGGGCCAACGTCCTGACTTTC
D: TRBD1
J: TRBJ2-6
length: 16
V: TRBV29-1
size: .

CDR3: CASILSGRPYEQYF
DNA: TGTGCCAGCATCCTCAGCGGGAGACCCTACGAGCAGTACTTC
D: TRBD2
J: TRBJ2-7
length: 14
V: TRBV5-6
size: .

CDR3: CASSLSSGANVLTF
DNA: TGCGCCAGCAGTCTTTCCTCTGGGGCCAACGTCCTGACTTTC
D: .
J: TRBJ2-6
length: 14
V: TRBV10-2
size: .

CDR3: CASSDLASGGTYEQYF
DNA: TGCGCCAGCAGTGATTTAGCTAGCGGGGGTACCTACGAGCAGTACTTC
D: TRBD2
J: TRBJ2-7
length: 16
V: TRBV10-1
size: .

CDR3: CASSPLGGANTEAFF
DNA: TGTGCCAGCAGCCCTTTGGGGGGGGCGAACACTGAAGCTTTCTTT
D: .
J: TRBJ1-1
length: 15
V: TRBV5-6
size: once

CDR3: CASSPGGRNYGYTF
DNA: TGTGCCAGCTCACCCGGCGGAAGGAACTATGGCTACACCTTC
D: .
J: TRBJ1-2
length: 14
V: TRBV18
size: .

CDR3: CASSQDPGAGGFEQFF
DNA: TGTGCCAGCAGCCAGGATCCGGGAGCGGGAGGGTTTGAGCAGTTCTTC
D: TRBD2
J: TRBJ2-1
length: 16
V: TRBV4-2
size: .

CDR3: CAISWATAANQPQHF
DNA: TGTGCCATCAGTTGGGCAACGGCGGCAAATCAGCCCCAGCATTTT
D: .
J: TRBJ1-5
length: 15
V: TRBV10-3
size: .

CDR3: CASSQGPGTSADTQYF
DNA: TGTGCCAGCAGCCAAGGACCCGGGACTAGCGCAGATACGCAGTATTTT
D: TRBD2
J: TRBJ2-3
length: 16
V: TRBV3-1/TRBV3-2
size: .

CDR3: CSVDVRGTEAFF
DNA: TGCAGCGTTGACGTCAGGGGCACTGAAGCTTTCTTT
D: .
J: TRBJ1-1
length: 12
V: TRBV29-1
size: .

CDR3: CASSLVEGNYGYTF
DNA: TGTGCCAGCAGCTTAGTGGAAGGGAACTATGGCTACACCTTC
D: .
J: TRBJ1-2
length: 14
V: TRBV7-2
size: once

CDR3: CASSTRRAGTGNNQPQHF
DNA: TGTGCCAGCAGCACACGACGGGCCGGGACAGGGAACAATCAGCCCCAGCATTTT
D: .
J: TRBJ1-5
length: 18
V: TRBV21-1
size: .

CDR3: CASSLVKRWGGETQYF
DNA: TGTGCCAGCAGCTTAGTGAAACGATGGGGAGGGGAGACCCAGTACTTC
D: TRBD2
J: TRBJ2-5
length: 16
V: TRBV11-2
size: .

CDR3: CASRYGTDSYEQYF
DNA: TGTGCCAGCAGATACGGGACTGATTCCTACGAGCAGTACTTC
D: .
J: TRBJ2-7
length: 14
V: TRBV7-2
size: once

CDR3: CASSVRDREGYTF
DNA: TGTGCCAGCAGCGTGAGGGACAGGGAAGGCTACACCTTC
D: TRBD1
J: TRBJ1-2
length: 13
V: TRBV9
size: .

CDR3: CASSQPWPGPVTEAFF
DNA: TGTGCCAGCAGCCAACCATGGCCGGGACCGGTCACTGAAGCTTTCTTT
D: .
J: TRBJ1-1
length: 16
V: TRBV3-1/TRBV3-2
size: .

CDR3: CASSPGLLGQFF
DNA: TGTGCCAGCAGCCCAGGACTCTTAGGGCAGTTCTTC
D: .
J: TRBJ2-1
length: 12
V: TRBV7-9
size: .